The 21 T cell receptor beta chains below were found in one sample sequenced in a study of CD8+ T cells in alopecia areata (dated by TCRdb to the late 2010s). Preparation of the library involved the immunoSEQ multiplex PCR assay. RNA was extracted from all samples and reverse transcribed into cDNA, which served as template for TCR sequencing. What TCRdb holds here is the immuneACCESS table cut down to in-frame rearrangements. Part of the clones is not present; checked against another copy, under half of the missing clones reflect an unresolved V gene, and the others are unexplained. Present in this sample are roughly 120,000 clones, 30% to 40% of which were seen just once. The leading ten clones occupy 3.1% of the sample. The specimen sequenced was CD4+ T cells sorted from blood. Receptors were obtained from a human donor with alopecia areata.

The genes are TRBV28 and TRBJ2-7, with 7 positions matching TRBD1. The CDR3 runs to 16 residues. Germline V gene sequence: CDR1 MDHEN, CDR2 SYDVKM. The junction had 16 bases not matched to a gene; V was cut back by 4 bases and J by 7 bases. CDR3 region: CASSSPLWGTAREQYF. The CDR3 DNA follows: TGTGCCAGCAGTTCCCCGCTTTGGGGGACAGCTAGGGAGCAGTACTTC.

This chain links TRBV7-2 with TRBJ2-7; unclear D gene. Germline CDR1 is SGHTA and CDR2 is FQGNSA. Trimming pared 2 bases from V and 2 bases from J, leaving 7 bases between. The CDR3 spans 13 residues. CDR3 loop: CASSLNRAYEQYF. In DNA form, the CDR3 reads TGTGCCAGCAGCTTAAACAGAGCCTACGAGCAGTACTTC.

In DNA form, the CDR3 reads TGTGCCTGTGGCCGGGACTCCTACACCCCCTACGAGCAGTACTTC. The encoded protein is CACGRDSYTPYEQYF. The chain is built from TRBV30 and TRBJ2-7; tentative D call: TRBD2 (6 bases). The CDR3 runs 15 residues. Between the trimmed V and J ends, which lost 6 bases and 2 bases, there was a span of 20 bases. From germline, CDR1 is GTSNPN and CDR2 SVGIG (reference sequence).

V is TRBV29-1 and J is TRBJ2-7, with D unresolved. The V end was cut by 7 bases, the J end by 0 bases, with 10 bases between. The CDR3 covers 12 residues. Germline V gene sequence: CDR1 SQVTM, CDR2 ANQGSEA. CDR3 sequence (DNA): TGCAGCGCAAACAGTATCTCCTACGAGCAGTACTTC. It is translated as CSANSISYEQYF.

There are a few counts of this clone. The chain recombines TRBV30 with TRBJ2-5; D not resolved. Germline values: CDR1 GTSNPN, CDR2 SVGIG (reference sequence). CDR3 length equals 13 residues. V dropped 2 bases and J dropped 5 bases, with 12 bases sitting between them. The CDR3 sequence is CAWSRSRHETQYF. CDR3 nucleotide sequence: TGTGCCTGGAGTCGTAGCCGCCATGAGACCCAGTACTTC.

The chain is built from TRBV5-4 and TRBJ2-2; D is uncertain. The CDR3 extends over 15 amino acids. The V and J ends lost 4 bases and 4 bases respectively, with 14 bases between them. Per germline, CDR1 SGHNT and CDR2 YYREEE (reference sequence). CDR3 in amino acids: CASSRFEASTGELFF. The DNA of the CDR3 is TGTGCCAGCAGCCGCTTCGAGGCGAGCACCGGGGAGCTGTTTTTT.

The chain links TRBV25-1 to TRBJ2-7, with 8 bases aligning to TRBD2. The length of the CDR3 is 16 residues. The ends lost 6 bases at V and 3 bases at J; junction bases unmatched: 13. Germline V gene sequence: CDR1 MGHDK, CDR2 SYGVNS. CDR3 region: CASRAPGGRGIYEQYF. The CDR3 coding sequence is TGTGCCAGCAGGGCCCCGGGAGGGCGGGGGATCTACGAGCAGTACTTC.

The chain recombines TRBV29-1 with TRBJ1-1; no firm D call. In germline, CDR1 is SQVTM, CDR2 ANQGSEA. The CDR3 sequence is 14 residues long. V was pared by 6 bases and J by 5 bases, with 19 bases between. DNA of the CDR3: TGCAGCGTAGGGCACGGTGGGGTCCGGACTGAAGCTTTCTTT. This translates into CSVGHGGVRTEAFF.

The genes are TRBV5-1 and TRBJ2-3; TRBD1 matches 7 bases. Trimming cost V 4 bases and J 1 base; bases outside gene matches: 9. The V gene's germline CDR1 is SGHRS and CDR2 YFSETQ. This CDR3 is built from 16 residues. CDR3 sequence (DNA): TGCGCCAGCAGCACGGACAGGCAACCCGGCACAGATACGCAGTATTTT. Translated: CASSTDRQPGTDTQYF.

This clone has a count of ten or more. The V gene is TRBV14, the J gene TRBJ2-6; D is possibly TRBD1 (6 bases). In germline, CDR1 is SGHDN, CDR2 FVKESK. V lost 2 bases to trimming and J lost 0 bases, with 11 bases between them. This CDR3 has 17 residues. The CDR3 loop is CASSQRAGDSGANVLTF. The CDR3 DNA reads TGTGCCAGCAGCCAAAGGGCAGGGGACTCTGGGGCCAACGTCCTGACTTTC.

The chain joins TRBV7-2 to TRBJ2-3, with unresolved D. The CDR3 spans 13 residues. V gave up 6 bases and J gave up 5 bases, with 12 bases separating them. Germline values: CDR1 SGHTA, CDR2 FQGNSA. CDR3 sequence: CASSNRMEDTQYF. The CDR3 bases are TGTGCCAGCAGTAATCGTATGGAAGATACGCAGTATTTT.

This clone came up a few times. The chain combines TRBV28 with TRBJ1-3, with a tentative D call TRBD1 (5 bases). Germline lookup yields CDR1 MDHEN and CDR2 SYDVKM. Deletions cut 11 bases from V and 0 bases from J, with 17 bases between. This CDR3 contains 15 residues. The CDR3 DNA follows: TGTGCCTCCTCAACGACCGGGACCTCTGGAAACACCATATATTTT. Protein product: CASSTTGTSGNTIYF.

V and J are TRBV29-1 and TRBJ2-7; D gene unclear. V was trimmed by 6 bases and J by 2 bases, leaving 14 bases between them. The CDR3 is made up of 13 amino acids. Germline V gene data show CDR1 as SQVTM and CDR2 as ANQGSEA. CDR3 nucleotide sequence: TGCAGCGTGGTCCGCTTAAGTCCCTACGAGCAGTACTTC. Encoded protein: CSVVRLSPYEQYF.

There are a few counts of this clone. The rearrangement uses TRBV4-2 and TRBJ2-3; D may match TRBD1 or TRBD2 (5 bases each). This CDR3 has 17 residues. Germline CDR1 is LGHNA and CDR2 is YNFKEQ. Trimming removed 0 bases from V and 8 bases from J, with 21 bases in between. CDR3 residues: CASSQDVMQVYGATQYF. The CDR3 nucleotides read TGTGCCAGCAGCCAAGATGTGATGCAGGTGTACGGGGCTACGCAGTATTTT.

About this clone itself: The junction departs from germline at one end; a sequencing error may be responsible. V usage is TRBV14 and J usage is TRBJ2-1; 10 bases agree with TRBD2. The CDR3 totals 12 residues. Germline CDR1 reads SGHDN; CDR2 reads FVKESK. In nucleotides, the CDR3 is TGTGCCAGCAGCCAAGAGCTAGCGGGAGTAGTCTTC. As protein: CASSQELAGVVF.

This clone was observed at least ten times. V is TRBV21-1 and J is TRBJ2-7. TRBV21-1 is assigned pseudogene status. The CDR3 runs 13 residues. The CDR3 nucleotides are TGTGCCAGCAGCAAAGACGGCCCCTACGAGCAGTACTTC. It specifies CASSKDGPYEQYF.

CDR3 bases: TGTGCCAGCAGTGAAATCCACCTTTGGTATTTT. Its translation is CASSEIHLWYF. The rearrangement joins TRBV6-1 to TRBJ2-3, with no clear D. V gave up 2 bases and J gave up 14 bases, with 11 bases separating them. CDR3 length: 11 residues. Per germline, CDR1 MNHNS and CDR2 SASEGT.

The V and J genes are TRBV4-2 and TRBJ2-3, with TRBD2 matching 9 bases. The V gene's germline CDR1 is LGHNA and CDR2 YNFKEQ. J was trimmed by 2 bases and V by 0 bases; bases with no gene match: 6. The CDR3 covers 17 residues. The chain's CDR3 is CASSQELAGDHTDTQYF. The CDR3 nucleotides are TGTGCCAGCAGCCAAGAGTTAGCGGGGGACCACACAGATACGCAGTATTTT.

The rearrangement joins TRBV2 to TRBJ2-7, with 7 bases identical to TRBD1. CDR3 length equals 15 residues. In germline, CDR1 is SNHLY, CDR2 FYNNEI. V was pared by 2 bases and J by 7 bases, with 11 bases of the junction left unmatched. The CDR3 sequence is CASSEQGTDLGEQYF. CDR3 DNA: TGTGCCAGCAGTGAACAAGGGACAGATTTAGGGGAGCAGTACTTC.

The rearrangement uses TRBV5-4 and TRBJ2-1; 12 nucleotides line up with TRBD2. Germline trimming cut 3 bases from V and 7 bases from J; bases unmatched to any gene: 8. CDR1 SGHNT and CDR2 YYREEE come from the germline V gene (reference sequence). The CDR3 is 16 residues long. The chain's CDR3 is CASSSRTSGTGNEQFF. The CDR3 region has the DNA TGTGCCAGCAGCTCTCGGACTAGCGGGACGGGGAATGAGCAGTTCTTC.

Note on this clone: This sample also contains other DNA sequences that code for the same CDR3. The J gene is TRBJ2-7, the V gene TRBV29-1; the D is unclear. With 6 bases removed from V and 1 base from J, the gap between germline ends came to 7 bases. Per germline, CDR1 SQVTM and CDR2 ANQGSEA. The CDR3 is 11 amino acids. The CDR3 reads CSVRLSYEQYF. In DNA, the CDR3 is TGCAGCGTACGTCTATCCTACGAGCAGTACTTC.